This entry describes one TCR beta chain. What it binds is unknown. This record comes from a study of molecular identifiers for immune sequencing clone quantification. The study, taken as a whole, reports: In CMV-specific effectors, clones above 20 copies held over 99% of molecules; naive, under 1%. Reportedly, one cell's Jurkat TCR RNA was detected within 1,200,000 naive CD8 cells.

Making the bulk TCR libraries relied on previously described methods and listed TCR primers. From the PCR reads, TCRdb called clonotypes with MiXCR, one entry per CDR3 protein. The sample consists of some 590,000 distinct CDR3 sequences, roughly 27% of them appearing once. V was cut by 0 bases and J by 11 bases, with 25 bases left in between. Germline CDR1 LGHNA, CDR2 YNFKEQ. This CDR3 comprises 18 residues. This chain joins TRBV4-2 and TRBJ1-4; D possibly corresponds to TRBD1 (5 bases). The sequenced sample consisted of naive CD8+ T cells from blood, with Jurkat cell RNA spiked in. This sample's subset: FACS-sorted CD8+CD4-CCR7+CD45RA+ naive T cells. The clonotype originates from a human donor in good health. Some libraries in this study had Jurkat cell RNA spiked in. In DNA, the CDR3 is TGTGCCAGCAGCCAAGATCCTCTGGGGGGGGATCAGGATTCGAAACTGTTTTTT. This encodes CASSQDPLGGDQDSKLFF.